This T cell receptor beta chain was profiled in a study of CD8 T cells in Susac syndrome. Sequencing of TCR beta, carried out with a high-throughput approach, was applied to CD8+ and CD4+ T cells from the blood. TEMRA cells were FACS-enriched, with CD8+ and CD4+ T cells isolated negatively. CDR1 SGHRS and CDR2 YFSETQ come from the germline V gene. Trimming cost V 5 bases and J 3 bases, with 8 bases left between them. This CDR3 region has 12 residues. When the RNA was reverse transcribed, random hexamers were used with an input of roughly 0.5 to 1 ug. TCRdb re-called the immunoSEQ multiplex PCR reads through MiXCR, storing one row per CDR3 protein. The sample yields 120,000 or so distinct CDR3 sequences, 85% to 95% seen once.

V is TRBV5-1 and J is TRBJ1-1; no firm D call. The source is a human donor in good health. Sequenced input: CD4+ T cells from PBMCs. The CDR3 DNA follows: TGCGCCAGCAGAGAATTGGACACTGAAGCTTTCTTT. Translation: CASRELDTEAFF.